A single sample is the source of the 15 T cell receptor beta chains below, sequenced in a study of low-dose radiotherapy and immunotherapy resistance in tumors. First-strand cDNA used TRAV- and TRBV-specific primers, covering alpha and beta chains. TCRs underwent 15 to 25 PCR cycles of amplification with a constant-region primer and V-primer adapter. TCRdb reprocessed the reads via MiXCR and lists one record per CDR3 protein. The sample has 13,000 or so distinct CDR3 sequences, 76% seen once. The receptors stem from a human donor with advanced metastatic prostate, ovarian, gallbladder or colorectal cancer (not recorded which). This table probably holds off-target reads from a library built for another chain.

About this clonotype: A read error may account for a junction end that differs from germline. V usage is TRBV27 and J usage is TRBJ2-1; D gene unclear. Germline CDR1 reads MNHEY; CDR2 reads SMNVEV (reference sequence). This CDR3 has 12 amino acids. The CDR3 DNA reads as TGTGCCACCAGTGTGAACTGGAATGAGCAGTTCTTC. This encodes CATSVNWNEQFF.

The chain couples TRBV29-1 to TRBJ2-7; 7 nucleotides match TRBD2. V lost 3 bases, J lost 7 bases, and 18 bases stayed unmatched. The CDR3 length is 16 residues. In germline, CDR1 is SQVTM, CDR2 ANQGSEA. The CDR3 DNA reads TGCAGCGTTGATACCGGCAGCCTCATGGGGCGGGGGGAGCAGTACTTC. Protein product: CSVDTGSLMGRGEQYF.

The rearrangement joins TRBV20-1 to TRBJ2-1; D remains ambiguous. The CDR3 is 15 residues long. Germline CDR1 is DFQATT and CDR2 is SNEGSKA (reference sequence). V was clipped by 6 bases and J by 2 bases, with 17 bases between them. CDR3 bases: TGCAGTGCCAGCCCCCCCGTTGCCGCCTACAATGAGCAGTTCTTC. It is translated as CSASPPVAAYNEQFF.

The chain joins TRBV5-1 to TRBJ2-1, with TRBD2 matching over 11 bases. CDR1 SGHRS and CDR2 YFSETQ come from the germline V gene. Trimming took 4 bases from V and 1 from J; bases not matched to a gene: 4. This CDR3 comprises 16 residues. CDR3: CASSLAGGISYNEQFF. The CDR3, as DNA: TGCGCCAGCAGCCTAGCGGGAGGAATATCCTACAATGAGCAGTTCTTC.

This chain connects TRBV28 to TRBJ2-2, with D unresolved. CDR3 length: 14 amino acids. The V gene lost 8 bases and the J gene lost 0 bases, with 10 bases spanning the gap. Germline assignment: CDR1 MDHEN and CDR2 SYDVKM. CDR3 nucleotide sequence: TGTGCCAGCCGAGGCAGATCGAACACCGGGGAGCTGTTTTTT. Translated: CASRGRSNTGELFF.

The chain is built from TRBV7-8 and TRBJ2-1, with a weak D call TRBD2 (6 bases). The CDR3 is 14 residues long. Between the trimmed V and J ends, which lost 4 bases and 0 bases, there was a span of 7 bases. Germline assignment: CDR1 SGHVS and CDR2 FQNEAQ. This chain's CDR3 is CASSSGSSYNEQFF. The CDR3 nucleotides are TGTGCCAGCAGCTCCGGGAGCTCCTACAATGAGCAGTTCTTC.

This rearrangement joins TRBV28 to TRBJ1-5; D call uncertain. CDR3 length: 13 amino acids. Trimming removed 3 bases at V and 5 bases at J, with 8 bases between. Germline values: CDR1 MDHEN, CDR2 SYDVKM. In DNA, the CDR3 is TGTGCCAGCAGTTTGGGAAGGTATCAGCCCCAGCATTTT. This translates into CASSLGRYQPQHF.

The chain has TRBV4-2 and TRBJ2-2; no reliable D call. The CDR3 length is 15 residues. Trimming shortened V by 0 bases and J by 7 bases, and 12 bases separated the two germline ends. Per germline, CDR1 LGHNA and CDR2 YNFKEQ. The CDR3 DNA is TGTGCCAGCAGCCAAGAAAACCTCGAGATCGGGGAGCTGTTTTTT. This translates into CASSQENLEIGELFF.

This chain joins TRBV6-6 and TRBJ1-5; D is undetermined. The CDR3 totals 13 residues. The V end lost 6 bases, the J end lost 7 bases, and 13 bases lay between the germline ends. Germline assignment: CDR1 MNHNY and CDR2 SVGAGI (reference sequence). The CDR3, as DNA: TGTGCCAGCAGCCCACCGGCGGGGCAGCCCCAGCATTTT. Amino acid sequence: CASSPPAGQPQHF.

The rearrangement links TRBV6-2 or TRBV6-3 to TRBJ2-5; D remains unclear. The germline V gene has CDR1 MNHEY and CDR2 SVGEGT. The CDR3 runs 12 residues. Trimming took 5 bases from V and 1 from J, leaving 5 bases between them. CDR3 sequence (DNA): TGTGCCAGCAGTCAGTCCCAAGAGACCCAGTACTTC. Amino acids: CASSQSQETQYF.

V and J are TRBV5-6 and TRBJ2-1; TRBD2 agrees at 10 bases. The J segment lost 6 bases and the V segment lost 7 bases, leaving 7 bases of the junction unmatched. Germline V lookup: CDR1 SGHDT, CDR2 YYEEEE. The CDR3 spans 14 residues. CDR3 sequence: CASHGLAVSNEQFF. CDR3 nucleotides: TGTGCCAGCCATGGACTAGCGGTTTCCAATGAGCAGTTCTTC.

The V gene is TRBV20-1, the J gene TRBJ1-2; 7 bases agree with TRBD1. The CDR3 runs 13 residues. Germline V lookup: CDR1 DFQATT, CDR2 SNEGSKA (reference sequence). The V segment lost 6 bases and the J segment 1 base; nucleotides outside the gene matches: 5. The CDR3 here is CSASQGSNYGYTF. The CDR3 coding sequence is TGCAGTGCCTCACAGGGGAGTAACTATGGCTACACCTTC.

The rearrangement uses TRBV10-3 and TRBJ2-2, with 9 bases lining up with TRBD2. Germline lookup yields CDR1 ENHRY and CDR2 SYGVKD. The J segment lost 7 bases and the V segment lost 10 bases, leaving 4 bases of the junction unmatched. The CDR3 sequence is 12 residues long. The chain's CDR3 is CATGLAIGELFF. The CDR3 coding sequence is TGTGCCACGGGACTAGCAATCGGGGAGCTGTTTTTT.

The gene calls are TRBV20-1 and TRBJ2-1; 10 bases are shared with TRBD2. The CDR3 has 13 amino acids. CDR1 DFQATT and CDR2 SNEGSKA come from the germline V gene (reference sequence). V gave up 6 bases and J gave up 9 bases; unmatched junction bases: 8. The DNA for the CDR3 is TGCAGTGCCGAAAGCGGGAGGGGGGCTGAGCAGTTCTTC. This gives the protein CSAESGRGAEQFF.

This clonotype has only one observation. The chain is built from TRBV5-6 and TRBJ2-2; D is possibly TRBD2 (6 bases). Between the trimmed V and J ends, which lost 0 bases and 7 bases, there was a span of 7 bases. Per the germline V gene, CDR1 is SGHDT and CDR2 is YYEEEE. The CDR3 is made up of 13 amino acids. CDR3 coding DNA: TGTGCCAGCAGCTTGGTGGAGGGCGGGGAGCTGTTTTTT. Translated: CASSLVEGGELFF. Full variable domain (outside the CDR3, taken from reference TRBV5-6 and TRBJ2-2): DAGVTQSPTHLIKTRGQQVTLRCSPKSGHDTVSWYQQALGQGPQFIFQYYEEEERQRGNFPDRFSGHQFPNYSSELNVNALLLGDSALYLCASSLVEGGELFFGEGSRLTVL.